The following is a TCR beta chain sequence with its context. The data derive from a study of blood T cell repertoires in COVID-19. Study context: Collection of acute and convalescent COVID-19 samples took place in the United States, Italy and Spain. T cells, B-cell-depleted T cells, or PBMCs supplied cDNA or gDNA.

The CDR3 runs 12 residues. Germline lookup yields CDR1 GTSNPN and CDR2 SVGIG (reference sequence). V was trimmed by 1 base and J by 5 bases, leaving 9 bases between them. Authors' analysis steps: Amplified reference gene primers provided the basis for estimating nucleated cell counts. Generated by immunoSEQ multiplex PCR, the TCRdb table keeps only in-frame clones and is missing some. V, J and clone size reflect that table, while D and trimming were determined from the DNA. This sample has 200,000 to 250,000 clones, with around 80% found just once. The rearrangement links TRBV30 to TRBJ2-7, with D possibly matching TRBD1 (6 bases). The sample taken for sequencing was peripheral blood. The receptor was isolated from a woman in her 40s with acute or convalescent COVID-19. CDR3 DNA: TGTGCCTGGAGTGACAGGGACAACGAGCAGTACTTC. Its protein product is CAWSDRDNEQYF.